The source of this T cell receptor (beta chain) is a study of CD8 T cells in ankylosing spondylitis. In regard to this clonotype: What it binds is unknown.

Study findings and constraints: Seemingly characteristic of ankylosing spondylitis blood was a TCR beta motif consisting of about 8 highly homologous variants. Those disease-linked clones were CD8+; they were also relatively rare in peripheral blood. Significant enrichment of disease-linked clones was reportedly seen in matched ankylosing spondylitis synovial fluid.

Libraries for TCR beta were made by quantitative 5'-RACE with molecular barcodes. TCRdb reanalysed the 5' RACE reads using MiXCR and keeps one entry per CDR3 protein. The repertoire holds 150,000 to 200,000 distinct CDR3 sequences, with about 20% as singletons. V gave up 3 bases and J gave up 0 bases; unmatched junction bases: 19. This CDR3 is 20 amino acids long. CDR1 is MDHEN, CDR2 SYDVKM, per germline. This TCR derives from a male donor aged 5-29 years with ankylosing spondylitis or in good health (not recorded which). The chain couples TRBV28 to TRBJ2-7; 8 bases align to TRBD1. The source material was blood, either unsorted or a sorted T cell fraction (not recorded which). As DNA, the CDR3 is TGTGCCAGCAGTTTCGGTAGGGGACAGGACAGAGACCAACGCTCCTACGAGCAGTACTTC. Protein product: CASSFGRGQDRDQRSYEQYF. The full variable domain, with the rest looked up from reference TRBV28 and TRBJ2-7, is DVKVTQSSRYLVKRTGEKVFLECVQDMDHENMFWYRQDPGLGLRLIYFSYDVKMKEKGDIPEGYSVSREKKERFSLILESASTNQTSMYLCASSFGRGQDRDQRSYEQYFGPGTRLTVT.